This TCR beta chain comes out of a study of T cell repertoires in cytomegalovirus infection. Study at large: Public TCR beta signatures were indicative of both CMV infection and a matching HLA type.

Broader study findings: CMV carriers with the relevant HLA were identified by cumulative public TCR beta family frequency.

TCRdb re-analysed the reads in MiXCR, keeping a single row per CDR3 protein. The repertoire holds roughly 500,000 distinct CDR3 sequences, with about 10% as singletons. The V gene lost 4 bases and the J gene lost 2 bases, with 12 bases spanning the gap. CDR1 and CDR2 from the germline V gene are LNHDA and SQIVND (reference sequence). The CDR3 runs to 15 residues. Points on this clonotype: What it binds is not known.

This clonotype was obtained from a human donor in good health (CMV status not recorded). Some clones in this sample may be carry-over from other donors' samples. Sequencing used PBMCs. The rearrangement links TRBV19 to TRBJ1-5; D might be TRBD1 (6 bases). The CDR3 loop reads CASSNVRGRNQPQHF. For the CDR3, the DNA is TGTGCCAGTAGTAACGTCAGGGGACGCAATCAGCCCCAGCATTTT.